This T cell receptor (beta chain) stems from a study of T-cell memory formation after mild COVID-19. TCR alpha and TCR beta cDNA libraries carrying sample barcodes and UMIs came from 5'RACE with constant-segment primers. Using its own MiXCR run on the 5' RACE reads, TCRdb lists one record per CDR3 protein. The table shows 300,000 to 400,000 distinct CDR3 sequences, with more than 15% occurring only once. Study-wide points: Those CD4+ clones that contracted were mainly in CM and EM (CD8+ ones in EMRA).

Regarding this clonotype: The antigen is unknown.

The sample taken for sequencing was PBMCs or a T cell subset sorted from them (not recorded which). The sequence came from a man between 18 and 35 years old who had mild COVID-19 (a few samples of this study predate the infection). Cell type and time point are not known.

The CDR3 bases are TGTGCCAGCTCAAAGGACAGTCCCGCGAACACCGGGGAGCTGTTTTTT. This translates into CASSKDSPANTGELFF. The chain links TRBV18 to TRBJ2-2; D perhaps matches TRBD1 (6 bases). The germline V gene has CDR1 KGHSH and CDR2 LQKENI. The CDR3 has 16 residues. Between the trimmed V and J ends, which lost 5 bases and 0 bases, there was a span of 13 bases.